This TCR beta chain is from a study of metastatic and nonmetastatic thyroid tumors. TCRdb re-called the PCR reads via MiXCR. The data contain 30,000 to 35,000 clones, under 40% of them seen just once; the ten biggest clones take up about 16%. The CDR3 length is 13 residues. The V end was cut by 6 bases, the J end by 4 bases, with 12 bases between. Germline V CDR1 and CDR2: KGHDR, SFDVKD. Every patient underwent thyroid surgery untreated. The specimen sequenced was tumor tissue. The sequence came from a female donor with papillary thyroid cancer or a benign thyroid nodule (not recorded which). Some clones in this sample may be carry-over from other donors' samples. The chain joins TRBV24-1 to TRBJ2-7; D might be TRBD1 (6 bases). The CDR3 spells CATSQGGWYEQYF. The CDR3 bases are TGTGCCACCAGTCAAGGGGGTTGGTACGAGCAGTACTTC.